This TCR beta chain was sequenced in a study of molecular identifiers for immune sequencing clone quantification. TCRdb fed the PCR reads into MiXCR, producing one record per CDR3 protein. This table has over 600,000 distinct CDR3 sequences, around 20% appearing once. This CDR3 contains 15 residues. The V gene lost 3 bases and the J gene lost 2 bases, with 8 bases spanning the gap. Germline V gene data show CDR1 as SNHLY and CDR2 as FYNNEI. Points on this clonotype: A much more abundant neighbour one base away suggests this may be a read error.

The chain employs TRBV2 and TRBJ1-6; the D is unclear. The sequence came from a human donor in good health. Some libraries in this study had Jurkat cell RNA spiked in. Sequenced: naive CD8+ T cells from blood, with Jurkat cell RNA spiked in. As for subset: FACS-sorted CD8+CD4-CCR7+CD45RA+ naive T cells. Here the CDR3 DNA reads TGTGCCAGCAGTGATCGGCACCCCTATAATTCACCCCTCCACTTT. As protein: CASSDRHPYNSPLHF.